Following are 8 T cell receptor beta chains from one sample sequenced in a study of blood T cells in healthy people across ages. Using a J-beta primer mix together with a sample-barcoded 5' primer, a second PCR was run for roughly 7 to 12 cycles. One entry per CDR3 protein results from TCRdb running MiXCR on the 5' RACE reads. The sample carries about 1 million distinct CDR3 sequences, 40% to 55% recorded once. The sample consisted of blood. All receptors derive from a woman aged 55-75 years in good health.

About this clonotype itself: The junction departs from the called germline gene at one end, perhaps through a read error. The V call is TRBV7-2, the J call TRBJ2-7, with a weak D call TRBD2 (6 bases). CDR3 length: 15 residues. Per the germline V gene, CDR1 is SGHTA and CDR2 is FQGNSA. The CDR3 DNA is TGTGACAGCAGCAACCGGGTAGCGGCCTCCTACGAGCAGTACTTC. It codes for CDSSNRVAASYEQYF.

This rearrangement joins TRBV20-1 to TRBJ2-1; tentative D call: TRBD2 (6 bases). The CDR3 sequence is 16 residues long. V shed 2 bases and J shed 7 bases, with 21 bases lying between them. The germline gives CDR1 DFQATT, CDR2 SNEGSKA (reference sequence). CDR3: CSARSSRGLRRNEQFF. The CDR3 DNA is TGCAGTGCTAGAAGTAGTCGGGGACTGCGTCGGAATGAGCAGTTCTTC.

This rearrangement joins TRBV20-1 to TRBJ2-5; D may be TRBD1 (6 bases). This CDR3 is built from 12 residues. V lost 6 bases to trimming and J lost 6 bases, with 14 bases between them. Per the germline V gene, CDR1 is DFQATT and CDR2 is SNEGSKA (reference sequence). CDR3 residues: CSATGLLKTQYF. The CDR3 bases are TGCAGTGCAACAGGGTTGTTAAAGACCCAGTACTTC.

CDR3 region: CSVRDRGDGYTF. For the CDR3, the DNA is TGCAGCGTTCGGGACAGGGGGGACGGCTACACCTTC. The genes are TRBV29-1 and TRBJ1-2, with 11 bases lining up with TRBD1. V shed 5 bases and J 8 bases; nucleotides not matched to a gene: 4. CDR1 and CDR2 from the germline V gene are SQVTM and ANQGSEA. This CDR3 has 12 amino acids.

This clonotype has a handful of counts. The rearrangement links TRBV11-2 to TRBJ2-1, with 8 bases matching TRBD2. The ends lost 4 bases at V and 2 bases at J; junction bases unmatched: 7. The germline CDR1 and CDR2 sequences are SGHAT and FQNNGV. This CDR3 has 16 residues. The CDR3 region is CASSSPLAGPYNEQFF. CDR3 nucleotides: TGTGCCAGCAGCTCCCCCCTAGCGGGTCCCTACAATGAGCAGTTCTTC.

In its sample, this clonotype was seen once. The junction departs from the called germline gene at one end, perhaps through a read error. Here the CDR3 reads CVSSFGTQGLSLLETQYF. In nucleotides, the CDR3 is TGCGTCAGCAGCTTCGGTACTCAGGGTCTAAGTCTTTTGGAGACCCAGTACTTC. The chain employs TRBV5-1 and TRBJ2-5; tentative D call: TRBD1 (5 bases). The CDR3 has 18 residues. Germline values: CDR1 SGHRS, CDR2 YFSETQ. Looking up the rest from reference TRBV5-1 and TRBJ2-5 gives the full variable domain: KAGVTQTPRYLIKTRGQQVTLSCSPISGHRSVSWYQQTPGQGLQFLFEYFSETQRNKGNFPGRFSGRQFSNSRSEMNVSTLELGDSALYLCVSSFGTQGLSLLETQYFGPGTRLLVL.

V usage is TRBV27 and J usage is TRBJ2-5; 7 bases map to TRBD1. CDR1 is MNHEY and CDR2 is SMNVEV in the germline V gene (reference sequence). V dropped 5 bases and J dropped 1; count of bases not matched to a gene: 7. CDR3 size: 15 residues. CDR3 region: CASSTGVDPQETQYF. CDR3 coding DNA: TGTGCCAGCAGTACAGGGGTGGACCCCCAAGAGACCCAGTACTTC.

V and J are TRBV7-9 and TRBJ2-3, with 8 bases identical to TRBD2. CDR1 and CDR2 from the germline V gene are SEHNR and FQNEAQ (reference sequence). With 5 bases clipped from V and 13 bases from J, the junction kept 8 bases outside the gene matches. The CDR3 totals 12 residues. CDR3: CASSQSSGGEYF. DNA of the CDR3: TGTGCCAGCAGCCAGTCCTCCGGGGGGGAGTATTTT.